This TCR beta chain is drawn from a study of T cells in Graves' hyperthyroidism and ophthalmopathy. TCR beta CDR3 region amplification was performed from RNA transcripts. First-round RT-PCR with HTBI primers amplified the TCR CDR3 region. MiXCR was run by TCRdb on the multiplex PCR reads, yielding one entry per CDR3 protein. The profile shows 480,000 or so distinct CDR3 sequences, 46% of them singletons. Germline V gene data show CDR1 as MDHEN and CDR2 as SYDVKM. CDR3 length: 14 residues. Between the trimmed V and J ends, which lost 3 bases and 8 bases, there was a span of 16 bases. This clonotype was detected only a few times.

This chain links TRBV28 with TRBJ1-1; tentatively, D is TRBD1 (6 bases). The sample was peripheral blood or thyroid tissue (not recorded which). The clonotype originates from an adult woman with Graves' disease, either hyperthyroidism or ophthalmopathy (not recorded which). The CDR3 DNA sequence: TGTGCCAGCAGTTTGATCGGACAGCCAGGGGAAGCTTTCTTT. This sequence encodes CASSLIGQPGEAFF.